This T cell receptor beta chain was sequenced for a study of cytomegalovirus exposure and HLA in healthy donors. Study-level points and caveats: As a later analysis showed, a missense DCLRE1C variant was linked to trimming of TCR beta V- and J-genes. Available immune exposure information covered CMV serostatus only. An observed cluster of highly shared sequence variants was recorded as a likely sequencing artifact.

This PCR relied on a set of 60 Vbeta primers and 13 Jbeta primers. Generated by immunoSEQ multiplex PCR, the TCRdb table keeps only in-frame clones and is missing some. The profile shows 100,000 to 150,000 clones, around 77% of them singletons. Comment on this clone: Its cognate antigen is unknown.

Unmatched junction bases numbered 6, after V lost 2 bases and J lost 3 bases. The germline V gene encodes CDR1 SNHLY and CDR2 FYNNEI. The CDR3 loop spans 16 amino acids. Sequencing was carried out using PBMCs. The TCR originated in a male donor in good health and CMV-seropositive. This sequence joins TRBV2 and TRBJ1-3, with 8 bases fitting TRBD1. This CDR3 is CASSENRGRFGNTIYF. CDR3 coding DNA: TGTGCCAGCAGTGAAAACAGGGGGAGATTTGGAAACACCATATATTTT.